The rows below give T cell receptor beta chains drawn from one sample of a study of T cell responses to AZD1222 COVID-19 vaccine. Profiling relied on immunoSEQ multiplex PCR, and the TCRdb table lists in-frame clones only, not all of them. Here the sample spans roughly 180,000 clones, about nine tenths being singletons. The input for sequencing was peripheral blood, taken on day 0 of MenACWY control vaccination. The receptors shown here come from an adult in good health. CDR3s include the opening cysteine and the closing phenylalanine or tryptophan. The D gene is left open where the match is weak. The size field is filled for only some rows; it gives once, few, many or a size class.

v_gene: TRBV5-4
abundance: .
d_gene: .
j_gene: TRBJ1-3
CDR3nt: TGTGCCAGCAGCTTTAGGCAGGCGGGAAACACCATATATTTT
CDR3aa: CASSFRQAGNTIYF

v_gene: TRBV19
abundance: .
d_gene: .
j_gene: TRBJ2-5
CDR3nt: TGTGCCAGCGGGCTTAATCAAGAGACCCAGTACTTC
CDR3aa: CASGLNQETQYF

v_gene: TRBV6-2/TRBV6-3
abundance: .
d_gene: .
j_gene: TRBJ1-6
CDR3nt: TGTGCCAGCAGTTACGGGCAGGGTAATTCACCCCTCCACTTT
CDR3aa: CASSYGQGNSPLHF

v_gene: TRBV9
abundance: once
d_gene: TRBD2
j_gene: TRBJ2-1
CDR3nt: TGTGCCAGCAGTAAAATTTCCGGGAGGAACAATGAGCAGTTCTTC
CDR3aa: CASSKISGRNNEQFF

v_gene: TRBV7-2
abundance: .
d_gene: .
j_gene: TRBJ1-4
CDR3nt: TGTGCCAGCAGCTTGAGCCCATCAACTAATGAAAAACTGTTTTTT
CDR3aa: CASSLSPSTNEKLFF

v_gene: TRBV6-2/TRBV6-3
abundance: .
d_gene: .
j_gene: TRBJ1-2
CDR3nt: TGTGCCAGCAGTTCTCTGGGACTCTCGAACTATGGCTACACCTTC
CDR3aa: CASSSLGLSNYGYTF

v_gene: TRBV15
abundance: .
d_gene: .
j_gene: TRBJ2-7
CDR3nt: TGTGCCACCAGCAGAGATAAGATGGCCTCCTACGAGCAGTACTTC
CDR3aa: CATSRDKMASYEQYF

v_gene: TRBV27
abundance: .
d_gene: TRBD1
j_gene: TRBJ2-1
CDR3nt: TGTGCCAGCAGTTTCCGACAGGGAAGCTCCTACAATGAGCAGTTCTTC
CDR3aa: CASSFRQGSSYNEQFF

v_gene: TRBV27
abundance: .
d_gene: .
j_gene: TRBJ2-7
CDR3nt: TGTGCCAGCAGTTTGGGGGGGCGTGGAGCCTACGAGCAGTACTTC
CDR3aa: CASSLGGRGAYEQYF

v_gene: TRBV19
abundance: .
d_gene: .
j_gene: TRBJ1-2
CDR3nt: TGTGCCAGTAGTATTGGGGGCCGTGGCTACACCTTC
CDR3aa: CASSIGGRGYTF

v_gene: TRBV21-1
abundance: .
d_gene: .
j_gene: TRBJ1-2
CDR3nt: TGTGCCAGCAGCAAATCCTCACGGAATTATGGCTACACCTTC
CDR3aa: CASSKSSRNYGYTF

v_gene: TRBV19
abundance: few
d_gene: TRBD1
j_gene: TRBJ1-6
CDR3nt: TGTGCCAGTAGGCTCGACAGGGGGTCTAATTCACCCCTCCACTTT
CDR3aa: CASRLDRGSNSPLHF

v_gene: TRBV6-5
abundance: .
d_gene: .
j_gene: TRBJ1-5
CDR3nt: TGTGCCAGCACCCGAGGGGGTTATAGCAATCAGCCCCAGCATTTT
CDR3aa: CASTRGGYSNQPQHF

v_gene: TRBV2
abundance: .
d_gene: .
j_gene: TRBJ1-5
CDR3nt: TGTGCCAGCAGTGTTTTCGAAAATCAGCCCCAGCATTTT
CDR3aa: CASSVFENQPQHF

v_gene: TRBV30
abundance: .
d_gene: .
j_gene: TRBJ1-2
CDR3nt: TGTGCCTGGGGAGGGACATTTCGTGGCTATGGCTACACCTTC
CDR3aa: CAWGGTFRGYGYTF

v_gene: TRBV28
abundance: .
d_gene: .
j_gene: TRBJ2-7
CDR3nt: TGTGCCAGCAGTTTATTGCCCCCCCCCAGCCGACAGTACTTC
CDR3aa: CASSLLPPPSRQYF

v_gene: TRBV19
abundance: .
d_gene: .
j_gene: TRBJ1-1
CDR3nt: TGTGCCAGTAATAAAGGATACGGGGAAGCTTTCTTT
CDR3aa: CASNKGYGEAFF

v_gene: TRBV29-1
abundance: .
d_gene: .
j_gene: TRBJ1-1
CDR3nt: TGCAGCGTTGACGGTTCGAACACTGAAGCTTTCTTT
CDR3aa: CSVDGSNTEAFF

v_gene: TRBV4-1
abundance: .
d_gene: .
j_gene: TRBJ2-3
CDR3nt: TGCGCCAGCAGCGGCCGGGACCTACCACCTCTGTTCTCAGATACGCAGTATTTT
CDR3aa: CASSGRDLPPLFSDTQYF

v_gene: TRBV6-2/TRBV6-3
abundance: .
d_gene: TRBD1
j_gene: TRBJ1-2
CDR3nt: TGTGCCAGCAGTTACTTCCTCGACAGGGGGCGCCTCTATGGCTACACCTTC
CDR3aa: CASSYFLDRGRLYGYTF

v_gene: TRBV6-4
abundance: .
d_gene: .
j_gene: TRBJ1-1
CDR3nt: TGTGCCAGCAGTGACAGAGGCGGGCCGAACACTGAAGCTTTCTTT
CDR3aa: CASSDRGGPNTEAFF

v_gene: TRBV9
abundance: .
d_gene: .
j_gene: TRBJ2-3
CDR3nt: TGTGCCAGCAGCGTAGTAGTGGGCCCGGGAGATACGCAGTATTTT
CDR3aa: CASSVVVGPGDTQYF

v_gene: TRBV7-6
abundance: few
d_gene: .
j_gene: TRBJ2-7
CDR3nt: TGTGCCAGCAGCTTAGGCACGGCTAGAGCGAACGAGCAGTACTTC
CDR3aa: CASSLGTARANEQYF

v_gene: TRBV6-5
abundance: .
d_gene: .
j_gene: TRBJ1-2
CDR3nt: TGTGCCAGCAGACCGGACGGTAACTATGGCTACACCTTC
CDR3aa: CASRPDGNYGYTF

v_gene: TRBV11-1
abundance: .
d_gene: .
j_gene: TRBJ2-2
CDR3nt: TGTGCCAGCAGCTTAGCGTTGGGGGTTAACACCGGGGAGCTGTTTTTT
CDR3aa: CASSLALGVNTGELFF

v_gene: TRBV18
abundance: .
d_gene: TRBD2
j_gene: TRBJ2-3
CDR3nt: TGTGCCAGCTCACCGGCTAGCGGTGACACAGATACGCAGTATTTT
CDR3aa: CASSPASGDTDTQYF

v_gene: TRBV7-9
abundance: .
d_gene: .
j_gene: TRBJ1-5
CDR3nt: TGTGCCAGCAGCCTTGGGGCGGGTCAGCCCCAGCATTTT
CDR3aa: CASSLGAGQPQHF

v_gene: TRBV7-2
abundance: .
d_gene: TRBD1
j_gene: TRBJ2-7
CDR3nt: TGTGCCAGCAGGAGGGGACAGGACTCCTACGAGCAGTACTTC
CDR3aa: CASRRGQDSYEQYF

v_gene: TRBV12-3/TRBV12-4
abundance: .
d_gene: .
j_gene: TRBJ1-5
CDR3nt: TGTGCCAGCAGCCCTGGTCCGGGCCAGCCCCAGCATTTT
CDR3aa: CASSPGPGQPQHF

v_gene: TRBV6-4
abundance: .
d_gene: .
j_gene: TRBJ1-5
CDR3nt: TGTGCCAGCACCCCCGAGGCGAGGGGTGGCAATCAGCCCCAGCATTTT
CDR3aa: CASTPEARGGNQPQHF

v_gene: TRBV18
abundance: .
d_gene: TRBD1
j_gene: TRBJ1-1
CDR3nt: TGTGCCAGCTCACCTCCGACAGGGATGAACACTGAAGCTTTCTTT
CDR3aa: CASSPPTGMNTEAFF

v_gene: TRBV6-1
abundance: .
d_gene: TRBD1
j_gene: TRBJ2-3
CDR3nt: TGTGCCAGCAGTGAAGCGACAAGGGGGCTCGGGGATACGCAGTATTTT
CDR3aa: CASSEATRGLGDTQYF

v_gene: TRBV7-9
abundance: .
d_gene: TRBD2
j_gene: TRBJ2-7
CDR3nt: TGTGCCAGCAGCACCGATAGCGGGAGTGAAGAGCAGTACTTC
CDR3aa: CASSTDSGSEEQYF

v_gene: TRBV3-1/TRBV3-2
abundance: .
d_gene: TRBD2
j_gene: TRBJ2-3
CDR3nt: TGTGCCAGCAGCCGAGGACTAGCGGGAGCGGTTAGCACAGATACGCAGTATTTT
CDR3aa: CASSRGLAGAVSTDTQYF

v_gene: TRBV25-1
abundance: .
d_gene: TRBD2
j_gene: TRBJ2-7
CDR3nt: TGTGCCGTGGGGGGGGTGTCCTACGAGCAGTACTTC
CDR3aa: CAVGGVSYEQYF

v_gene: TRBV4-2
abundance: .
d_gene: .
j_gene: TRBJ2-7
CDR3nt: TGTGCCAGCAGCCAACCCACTGGGGGGAACTACGAGCAGTACTTC
CDR3aa: CASSQPTGGNYEQYF

v_gene: TRBV7-2
abundance: .
d_gene: .
j_gene: TRBJ2-3
CDR3nt: TGTGCCAGCAGCTTAGTTCTAGCCGTAGATACGCAGTATTTT
CDR3aa: CASSLVLAVDTQYF

v_gene: TRBV19
abundance: .
d_gene: .
j_gene: TRBJ1-2
CDR3nt: TGTGCCAGTAGTATGGACACACCCTATGGCTACACCTTC
CDR3aa: CASSMDTPYGYTF

v_gene: TRBV28
abundance: .
d_gene: TRBD2
j_gene: TRBJ2-2
CDR3nt: TGTGCCAGCAGTTTTCTAGCGGGGGGAATATCCACCGGGGAGCTGTTTTTT
CDR3aa: CASSFLAGGISTGELFF

v_gene: TRBV19
abundance: .
d_gene: .
j_gene: TRBJ2-7
CDR3nt: TGTGCCAGTAGCACAAACCTCCGGGGAGGTGAGCAGTACTTC
CDR3aa: CASSTNLRGGEQYF

v_gene: TRBV10-3
abundance: .
d_gene: .
j_gene: TRBJ2-3
CDR3nt: TGTGCCATCACCGCGGGTCAGGGGTTGGGCACAGATACGCAGTATTTT
CDR3aa: CAITAGQGLGTDTQYF

v_gene: TRBV9
abundance: .
d_gene: .
j_gene: TRBJ1-6
CDR3nt: TGTGCCAGCAGCGTGGGGGGGAAGACTAATTCACCCCTCCACTTT
CDR3aa: CASSVGGKTNSPLHF

v_gene: TRBV5-1
abundance: .
d_gene: TRBD2
j_gene: TRBJ2-7
CDR3nt: TGCGCCAGCAGCTTTTTGCTAGCGGGGTCCTACGAGCAGTACTTC
CDR3aa: CASSFLLAGSYEQYF

v_gene: TRBV12-3/TRBV12-4
abundance: .
d_gene: TRBD2
j_gene: TRBJ2-5
CDR3nt: TGTGCCAGCAGCATTAGCGGGACGGAGACCCAGTACTTC
CDR3aa: CASSISGTETQYF

v_gene: TRBV5-4
abundance: once
d_gene: .
j_gene: TRBJ2-3
CDR3nt: TGTGCCAGCAGCTTACAGGGAGGGAGAGATACGCAGTATTTT
CDR3aa: CASSLQGGRDTQYF

v_gene: TRBV6-2/TRBV6-3
abundance: .
d_gene: .
j_gene: TRBJ1-5
CDR3nt: TGTGCCAGCAGTTACTCGATTAGGGGTTGGGATCAGCCCCAGCATTTT
CDR3aa: CASSYSIRGWDQPQHF

v_gene: TRBV27
abundance: .
d_gene: TRBD1
j_gene: TRBJ2-7
CDR3nt: TGTGCCAGCAGGCGACAGGGTGGGTACGAGCAGTACTTC
CDR3aa: CASRRQGGYEQYF

v_gene: TRBV27
abundance: .
d_gene: TRBD1
j_gene: TRBJ1-1
CDR3nt: TGTGCCAGCAGTTTGGACAGGAGGAACACTGAAGCTTTCTTT
CDR3aa: CASSLDRRNTEAFF

v_gene: TRBV12-3/TRBV12-4
abundance: .
d_gene: TRBD2
j_gene: TRBJ2-7
CDR3nt: TGTGCCAGCGGGGTAGCGGGAAGATACGAGCAGTACTTC
CDR3aa: CASGVAGRYEQYF

v_gene: TRBV28
abundance: once
d_gene: TRBD2
j_gene: TRBJ2-3
CDR3nt: TGTGCCAGCAGTTATCAGCGGGGGCTCACAGATACGCAGTATTTT
CDR3aa: CASSYQRGLTDTQYF

v_gene: TRBV6-2/TRBV6-3
abundance: .
d_gene: .
j_gene: TRBJ1-2
CDR3nt: TGTGCCAGCAGTTGGGTTTCTGGCGGCTACACCTTC
CDR3aa: CASSWVSGGYTF

v_gene: TRBV2
abundance: .
d_gene: .
j_gene: TRBJ2-7
CDR3nt: TGTGCCAGCCTGCGGGTTGGGGACTACGAGCAGTACTTC
CDR3aa: CASLRVGDYEQYF

v_gene: TRBV10-3
abundance: .
d_gene: .
j_gene: TRBJ2-3
CDR3nt: TGTGCCATCAGTGAGTCAGGGGTCCGGACAGATACGCAGTATTTT
CDR3aa: CAISESGVRTDTQYF

v_gene: TRBV11-2
abundance: .
d_gene: TRBD1
j_gene: TRBJ1-1
CDR3nt: TGTGCCAGCAGCAAGGGACAGATGAACACTGAAGCTTTCTTT
CDR3aa: CASSKGQMNTEAFF

v_gene: TRBV2
abundance: .
d_gene: .
j_gene: TRBJ2-3
CDR3nt: TGTGCCAGCAGCAACACAGGGAGCCCTACAGATACGCAGTATTTT
CDR3aa: CASSNTGSPTDTQYF

v_gene: TRBV5-1
abundance: .
d_gene: .
j_gene: TRBJ2-1
CDR3nt: TGCGCCAGCAGCTTGAGTCGCCTCCCCTCCTACAATGAGCAGTTCTTC
CDR3aa: CASSLSRLPSYNEQFF

v_gene: TRBV27
abundance: .
d_gene: .
j_gene: TRBJ2-7
CDR3nt: TGTGCCAGCAGTCTAGCTCTGAGCTCCTACGAGCAGTACTTC
CDR3aa: CASSLALSSYEQYF

v_gene: TRBV5-8
abundance: .
d_gene: .
j_gene: TRBJ1-5
CDR3nt: TGTGCCAGCAGGACGGATGTGAGCAATCAGCCCCAGCATTTT
CDR3aa: CASRTDVSNQPQHF

v_gene: TRBV4-1
abundance: few
d_gene: .
j_gene: TRBJ1-5
CDR3nt: TGCGCCAGCAGCCAAGTCGTACAGGCTTATAGCAATCAGCCCCAGCATTTT
CDR3aa: CASSQVVQAYSNQPQHF